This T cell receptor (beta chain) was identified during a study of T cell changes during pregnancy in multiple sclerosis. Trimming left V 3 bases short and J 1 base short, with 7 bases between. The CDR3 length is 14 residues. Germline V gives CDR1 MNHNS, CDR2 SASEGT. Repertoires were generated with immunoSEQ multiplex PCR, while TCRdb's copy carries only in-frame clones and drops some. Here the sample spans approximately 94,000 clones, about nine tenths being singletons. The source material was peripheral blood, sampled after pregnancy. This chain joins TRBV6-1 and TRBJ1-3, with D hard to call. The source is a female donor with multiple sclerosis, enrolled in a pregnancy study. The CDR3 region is CASSEPGSGNTIYF. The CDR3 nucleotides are TGTGCCAGCAGTGAGCCAGGTTCTGGAAACACCATATATTTT.